These 28 T cell receptor beta chains were sequenced from one sample in a study of blood T cell repertoires in COVID-19. Profiled with immunoSEQ multiplex PCR; TCRdb holds only in-frame clones, not every one. The sample lists some 120,000 clones, about 88% occurring once. The source material was peripheral blood. The receptors shown here come from a man aged 55 to 70 with COVID-19, enrolled during active disease.

This chain links TRBV27 with TRBJ2-1, with 11 bases aligning to TRBD2. This CDR3 comprises 16 residues. Germline values: CDR1 MNHEY, CDR2 SMNVEV (reference sequence). V lost 3 bases to trimming and J lost 9 bases; unmatched junction nucleotides: 10. DNA of the CDR3: TGTGCCAGCAGTTTTATAGCGGGAGGGCCCGGGCCTGAGCAGTTCTTC. Translation: CASSFIAGGPGPEQFF.

This clone has just one count. The chain is built from TRBV24-1 and TRBJ1-1; D is unresolved. Germline V CDR1 and CDR2: KGHDR, SFDVKD. This CDR3 spans 13 amino acids. Between the trimmed V and J ends, which lost 3 bases and 5 bases, there was a span of 9 bases. This CDR3 reads CATSDGWETEAFF. Written as DNA, the CDR3 is TGTGCCACCAGTGATGGATGGGAGACTGAAGCTTTCTTT.

The rearrangement uses TRBV7-6 and TRBJ2-1; 7 bases line up with TRBD1. This CDR3 contains 15 residues. Germline assignment: CDR1 SGHVS and CDR2 FNYEAQ. After removal of 1 base from V and 6 bases from J, the junction contained 6 bases not matched to a gene. The CDR3 region has the DNA TGTGCCAGCAGCTTAGGTTCAGGGGGTTCCAATGAGCAGTTCTTC. This codes for CASSLGSGGSNEQFF.

The V call is TRBV2, the J call TRBJ2-7, with D possibly matching TRBD2 (5 bases). The V gene's germline CDR1 is SNHLY and CDR2 FYNNEI. Between the trimmed V and J ends, which lost 7 bases and 2 bases, there was a span of 12 bases. The CDR3 extends over 13 amino acids. The CDR3 sequence is CASMRVGTYEQYF. The CDR3 DNA follows: TGTGCCAGCATGAGGGTTGGGACCTACGAGCAGTACTTC.

The J gene is TRBJ2-1, the V gene TRBV7-9; the match to TRBD2 covers 12 bases. Germline values: CDR1 SEHNR, CDR2 FQNEAQ (reference sequence). V lost 7 bases and J lost 6; bases outside the gene matches: 13. The CDR3 totals 17 residues. The CDR3 coding sequence is TGTGCCAGCATCCCGGGGCTGGGACTAGCGGGTTCCAATGAGCAGTTCTTC. Its translation is CASIPGLGLAGSNEQFF.

The chain is built from TRBV19 and TRBJ1-2; D is perhaps TRBD1 (5 bases). The germline V gene encodes CDR1 LNHDA and CDR2 SQIVND (reference sequence). The CDR3 consists of 17 residues. Trimming took 3 bases from V and 0 from J, leaving 17 bases between them. The CDR3: CASSISADKEANYGYTF. The DNA for the CDR3 is TGTGCCAGTAGTATCTCTGCGGACAAAGAAGCTAACTATGGCTACACCTTC.

This clone came up once. The chain couples TRBV24-1 to TRBJ2-1; D is uncertain. The CDR3 extends over 13 amino acids. In germline, CDR1 is KGHDR, CDR2 SFDVKD. Between the trimmed V and J ends, which lost 5 bases and 5 bases, there was a span of 9 bases. The CDR3 nucleotides read TGTGCCACCAGTGCAACTACAAACAATGAGCAGTTCTTC. As protein: CATSATTNNEQFF.

The genes are TRBV25-1 and TRBJ2-7; D is unclear. Germline CDR1 MGHDK, CDR2 SYGVNS. CDR3 size: 9 residues. Here the CDR3 DNA reads TGTGTGACCACGGGCGAGCAGTACTTC. This encodes CVTTGEQYF.

The chain uses TRBV28 and TRBJ2-3; 13 nucleotides align to TRBD2. This CDR3 spans 17 amino acids. CDR1 MDHEN and CDR2 SYDVKM come from the germline V gene. Losses at the gene ends were 5 bases for V and 4 bases for J; bases not matched to a gene: 9. The CDR3 coding sequence is TGTGCCAGCAGTCGTATACTAGCGGGAGGGGGACCAGATACGCAGTATTTT. It encodes CASSRILAGGGPDTQYF.

The V call is TRBV29-1, the J call TRBJ2-3; possibly TRBD2 for D (6 bases). With 8 bases removed from V and 0 bases from J, the gap between germline ends came to 9 bases. Germline CDR1 SQVTM, CDR2 ANQGSEA. The CDR3 is 12 residues long. CDR3 bases: TGCAGCTATGCGGGAAGCACAGATACGCAGTATTTT. Amino acid sequence: CSYAGSTDTQYF.

This chain joins TRBV11-2 and TRBJ1-4; D is perhaps TRBD1 (5 bases). V was clipped by 5 bases and J by 4 bases, with 14 bases between them. The length of the CDR3 is 15 residues. Germline CDR1 is SGHAT and CDR2 is FQNNGV. The CDR3 region is CASSGGGRINEKLFF. CDR3 nucleotides: TGTGCCAGCAGCGGGGGGGGACGGATTAATGAAAAACTGTTTTTT. The full variable domain, with the rest looked up from reference TRBV11-2 and TRBJ1-4, is EAGVAQSPRYKIIEKRQSVAFWCNPISGHATLYWYQQILGQGPKLLIQFQNNGVVDDSQLPKDRFSAERLKGVDSTLKIQPAKLEDSAVYLCASSGGGRINEKLFFGSGTQLSVL.

This chain uses TRBV6-5 with TRBJ1-5, with D maybe TRBD1 (6 bases). Trimming pared 7 bases from V and 5 bases from J, leaving 12 bases between. Germline CDR1 MNHEY, CDR2 SVGAGI. The CDR3 runs to 13 residues. The CDR3 protein is CASKSGHHQPQHF. The DNA of the CDR3 is TGTGCCAGCAAATCGGGACATCATCAGCCCCAGCATTTT.

The V gene is TRBV2, the J gene TRBJ1-4, with a possible D match to TRBD1 (6 bases). The CDR3 runs to 16 residues. With 5 bases removed from V and 5 bases from J, the gap between germline ends came to 18 bases. From germline, CDR1 is SNHLY and CDR2 FYNNEI. The CDR3 coding sequence is TGTGCCAGCAGTCGGGGGGCAATAGGCCTCAATGAAAAACTGTTTTTT. It yields the protein CASSRGAIGLNEKLFF.

CDR3 loop: CASSVVGGGVNEQFF. The CDR3 DNA reads TGTGCCAGCAGCGTAGTGGGGGGAGGTGTTAATGAGCAGTTCTTC. V gene TRBV9 combines with J gene TRBJ2-1; TRBD2 is a possible D gene (6 bases). Looked up from germline, CDR1 is SGDLS and CDR2 is YYNGEE. V was trimmed by 0 bases and J by 7 bases, leaving 14 bases between them. The CDR3 spans 15 residues.

The genes are TRBV5-8 and TRBJ1-6; 10 bases are shared with TRBD1. Germline V CDR1 and CDR2: SGHTS, YDEGEE. Trimming took 4 bases from V and 1 from J; bases not matched to a gene: 5. This CDR3 has 17 amino acids. This CDR3 reads CASSPWTGGSYNSPLHF. CDR3 bases: TGTGCCAGCAGCCCTTGGACAGGGGGATCCTATAATTCACCCCTCCACTTT.

The rearrangement joins TRBV3-1 (or the pseudogene TRBV3-2) to TRBJ2-3; D gene unclear. Germline CDR1 and CDR2: LGHDT and YNNKEL (reference sequence). CDR3 length: 12 residues. Between the trimmed V and J ends, which lost 4 bases and 3 bases, there was a span of 5 bases. In DNA form, the CDR3 reads TGTGCCAGCAGCCTACTAACAGATACGCAGTATTTT. This codes for CASSLLTDTQYF.

Only one count was recorded for this clone. The CDR3 DNA reads TGTGCCAGCAGCCCAGGACTAGCGGGGTACGAGCAGTACTTC. It yields the protein CASSPGLAGYEQYF. The gene calls are TRBV4-2 and TRBJ2-7; 12 bases are shared with TRBD2. The CDR3 consists of 14 residues. The V segment lost 4 bases and the J segment 4 bases; nucleotides outside the gene matches: 2. The germline V gene encodes CDR1 LGHNA and CDR2 YNFKEQ.

The rearrangement uses TRBV20-1 and TRBJ1-4, with 8 bases matching TRBD1. Looked up from germline, CDR1 is DFQATT and CDR2 is SNEGSKA (reference sequence). The CDR3 contains 14 residues. V lost 3 bases, J lost 4 bases, and 4 bases stayed unmatched. The CDR3 region has the DNA TGCAGTGCTAGTTGGGGACAGGTTAATGAAAAACTGTTTTTT. Translated, it gives CSASWGQVNEKLFF.

Here the CDR3 reads CASRPTVNTGELFF. The CDR3 region has the DNA TGCGCCAGCAGGCCGACAGTAAACACCGGGGAGCTGTTTTTT. The chain recombines TRBV10-1 with TRBJ2-2; tentative D call: TRBD1 (5 bases). CDR3 size: 14 residues. The V end lost 6 bases, the J end lost 2 bases, and 10 bases lay between the germline ends. Germline values: CDR1 WNHNN, CDR2 SYGVQD (reference sequence).

The V gene is TRBV10-3, the J gene TRBJ2-2; D might be TRBD1 (5 bases). Germline CDR1 and CDR2: ENHRY and SYGVKD. Deletions cut 11 bases from V and 2 bases from J, with 12 bases between. There are 13 residues in the CDR3. The CDR3 spells CALGQLNTGELFF. Written as DNA, the CDR3 is TGTGCCCTGGGGCAGCTAAACACCGGGGAGCTGTTTTTT.

The table lists this clone with a count of one. The rearrangement links TRBV5-1 to TRBJ2-7, with 7 bases lining up with TRBD2. V gave up 3 bases and J gave up 2 bases; unmatched junction bases: 5. There are 14 residues in the CDR3. Germline V gives CDR1 SGHRS, CDR2 YFSETQ. DNA of the CDR3: TGCGCCAGCAGCTCGACTAGCTCCACCTACGAGCAGTACTTC. This sequence encodes CASSSTSSTYEQYF. Combining the CDR3 with reference TRBV5-1 and TRBJ2-7 gives the whole variable domain KAGVTQTPRYLIKTRGQQVTLSCSPISGHRSVSWYQQTPGQGLQFLFEYFSETQRNKGNFPGRFSGRQFSNSRSEMNVSTLELGDSALYLCASSSTSSTYEQYFGPGTRLTVT.

Notes on this clone: A junction end diverges from the germline sequence, so it may reflect a read error. The chain recombines TRBV15 with TRBJ2-2; 11 nucleotides align to TRBD2. The CDR3 covers 22 residues. Germline CDR1 LNHNV, CDR2 YYDKDF (reference sequence). Written as DNA, the CDR3 is TGTGCCACCAGCGGAGAGGTATCAGGCCGAGTACTAGCGGGAGACGACACCGGGGAGCTGTTTTTT. It specifies CATSGEVSGRVLAGDDTGELFF.

The rearrangement uses TRBV5-1 and TRBJ2-1; TRBD2 matches at 9 bases. The CDR3 consists of 18 residues. Germline CDR1 SGHRS, CDR2 YFSETQ. Trimming at V came to 1 base and at J to 2 bases, leaving 10 bases not matched to a gene. CDR3 nucleotide sequence: TGCGCCAGCAGCTTGTTAAGTCCAGCGGGAGGTACCTACAATGAGCAGTTCTTC. The encoded protein is CASSLLSPAGGTYNEQFF.

The chain employs TRBV7-2 and TRBJ1-2, with D perhaps matching TRBD1 (6 bases). The ends were cut back, 3 bases at V and 2 bases at J, with 13 bases in the middle. Per the germline V gene, CDR1 is SGHTA and CDR2 is FQGNSA. The CDR3 totals 15 residues. The CDR3 DNA follows: TGTGCCAGCAGCTTCGAACAGGGAGGGAACTATGGCTACACCTTC. Protein: CASSFEQGGNYGYTF.

This clone showed up just once. The J gene is TRBJ1-5, the V gene TRBV5-1; the D is unclear. V dropped 0 bases and J dropped 1 base, with 8 bases sitting between them. Germline V CDR1 and CDR2: SGHRS, YFSETQ. The CDR3 spans 15 residues. CDR3 nucleotides: TGCGCCAGCAGCTTGGATCCGGGGAGCAATCAGCCCCAGCATTTT. As protein: CASSLDPGSNQPQHF.

The V and J genes are TRBV21-1 and TRBJ2-2; the table names TRBD2, a call not compared with the DNA. TRBV21-1 constitutes a pseudogene. This CDR3 spans 14 amino acids. CDR3 sequence reads: CAASPRGNTGELFF. The DNA of the CDR3 is TGTGCCGCCTCCCCGCGAGGGAACACCGGGGAGCTGTTTTTT.

The rearrangement joins TRBV6-5 to TRBJ2-7, with D possibly being TRBD1 (6 bases). The V end lost 5 bases, the J end lost 4 bases, and 12 bases lay between the germline ends. CDR1 is MNHEY, CDR2 SVGAGI, per germline. The length of the CDR3 is 13 residues. CDR3 residues: CASSTGTPYEQYF. The CDR3, as DNA: TGTGCCAGCAGTACAGGGACACCTTACGAGCAGTACTTC.

The chain links TRBV4-1 to TRBJ2-1; tentative D call: TRBD1 (5 bases). The CDR3 length is 15 residues. CDR1 is MGHRA and CDR2 is YSYEKL in the germline V gene. With 4 bases removed from V and 2 bases from J, the gap between germline ends came to 12 bases. This CDR3 is CASSLRGGTYNEQFF. CDR3 nucleotides: TGCGCCAGCAGCCTAAGGGGCGGTACCTACAATGAGCAGTTCTTC.